The 2 T cell receptor beta chains below all came from one sample that was sequenced in a study of T cell changes during pregnancy in multiple sclerosis. Using immunoSEQ multiplex PCR, the repertoire was profiled, and TCRdb retains in-frame clones only, with some absent. This table holds roughly 45,000 clones, more than 85% found once. This material consisted of CD8+ T cells from peripheral blood mononuclear cells, taken in the first trimester of pregnancy. These receptors came from a female donor with multiple sclerosis, enrolled in a pregnancy study.

The chain recombines TRBV28 with TRBJ2-1, with 11 nucleotides matching TRBD2. Germline V gene sequence: CDR1 MDHEN, CDR2 SYDVKM. Trimming took 7 bases from V and 7 from J; bases not matched to a gene: 15. The CDR3 is 17 amino acids. DNA for the CDR3: TGTGCCAGCACCACTTGGGGGACTAGCGGTCGTACGAATGAGCAGTTCTTC. This codes for CASTTWGTSGRTNEQFF.

Relative to its sample, this clone is medium-sized. The rearrangement joins TRBV6-4 to TRBJ2-3; 8 bases line up with TRBD2. Germline values: CDR1 MRHNA, CDR2 SNTAGT. Unmatched junction bases numbered 6, after V lost 3 bases and J lost 4 bases. CDR3 size: 15 residues. The CDR3 protein is CASSEAGGGADTQYF. DNA for the CDR3: TGTGCCAGCAGTGAGGCGGGAGGTGGGGCAGATACGCAGTATTTT.